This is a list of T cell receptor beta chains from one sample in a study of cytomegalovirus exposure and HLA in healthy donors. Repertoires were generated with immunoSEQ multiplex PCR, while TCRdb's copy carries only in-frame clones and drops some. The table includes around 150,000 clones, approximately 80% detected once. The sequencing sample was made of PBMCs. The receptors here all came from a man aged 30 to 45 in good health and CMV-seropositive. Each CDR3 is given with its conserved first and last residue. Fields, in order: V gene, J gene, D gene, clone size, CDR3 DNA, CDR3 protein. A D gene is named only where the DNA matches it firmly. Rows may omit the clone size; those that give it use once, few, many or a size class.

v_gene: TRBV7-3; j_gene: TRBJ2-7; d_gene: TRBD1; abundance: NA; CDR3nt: TGTGCCAGCAGCTTGACAGGGGGCTACGAGCAGTACTTC; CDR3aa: CASSLTGGYEQYF
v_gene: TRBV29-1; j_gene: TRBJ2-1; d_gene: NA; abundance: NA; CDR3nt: TGCAGCGTTGAGGTCCCGAGCTCCTACAATGAGCAGTTCTTC; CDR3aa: CSVEVPSSYNEQFF
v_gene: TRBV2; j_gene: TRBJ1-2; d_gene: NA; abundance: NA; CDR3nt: TGTGCCAGCAGCCGAGCTGCAATGACATATGGCTACACCTTC; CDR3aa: CASSRAAMTYGYTF
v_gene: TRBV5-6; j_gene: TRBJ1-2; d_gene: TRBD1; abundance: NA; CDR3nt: TGTGCCAGCAGCTTCCACAGGGGTGATTATGGCTACACCTTC; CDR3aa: CASSFHRGDYGYTF
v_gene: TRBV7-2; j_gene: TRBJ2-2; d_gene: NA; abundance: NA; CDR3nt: TGTGCCAGCAGCTTAGTTGGCCCGAACACCGGGGAGCTGTTTTTT; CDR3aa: CASSLVGPNTGELFF
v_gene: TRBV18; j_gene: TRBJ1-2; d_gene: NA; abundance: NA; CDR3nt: TGTGCCAGCTCACCCGACCAGGGCCTTGGGGGCTACACCTTC; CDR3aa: CASSPDQGLGGYTF
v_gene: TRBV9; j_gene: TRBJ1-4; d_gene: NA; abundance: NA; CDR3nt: TGTGCCAGCAGCGTAGCCGGGACACTTATCGAAAAACTGTTTTTT; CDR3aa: CASSVAGTLIEKLFF
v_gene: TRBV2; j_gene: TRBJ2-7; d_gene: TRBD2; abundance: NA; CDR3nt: TGTGCCAGCAGGGCTAGCGGGACTTCCTACGAGCAGTACTTC; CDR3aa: CASRASGTSYEQYF
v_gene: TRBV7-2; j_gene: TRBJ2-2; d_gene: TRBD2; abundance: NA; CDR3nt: TGTGCCAGCAGCCCTAGGTTTAAGTCGGGGGGAGACACCGGGGAGCTGTTTTTT; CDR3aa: CASSPRFKSGGDTGELFF
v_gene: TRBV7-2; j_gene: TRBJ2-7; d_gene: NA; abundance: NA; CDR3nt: TGTGCCAGCAGCTTAGATTGGCAAGCCTACGAGCAGTACTTC; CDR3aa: CASSLDWQAYEQYF
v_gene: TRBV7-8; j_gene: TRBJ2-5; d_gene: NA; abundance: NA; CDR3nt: TGTGCCAGCTCCTGGAGTGAGGCCCAAGAGACCCAGTACTTC; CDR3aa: CASSWSEAQETQYF
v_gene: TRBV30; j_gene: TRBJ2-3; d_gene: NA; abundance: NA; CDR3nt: TGTGCCTGGGCCCGCGGTCCAGATACGCAGTATTTT; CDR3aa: CAWARGPDTQYF
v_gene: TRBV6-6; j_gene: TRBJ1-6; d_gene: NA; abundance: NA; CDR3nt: TGTGCCAGCATTTCTCGAATCGGATCCGGCGGTTCACCCCTCCACTTT; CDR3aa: CASISRIGSGGSPLHF
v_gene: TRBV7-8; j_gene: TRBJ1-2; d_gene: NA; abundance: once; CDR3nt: TGTGCCAGCAGCTTAGCAGGAGGGGATTTTGGCTACACCTTC; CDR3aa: CASSLAGGDFGYTF
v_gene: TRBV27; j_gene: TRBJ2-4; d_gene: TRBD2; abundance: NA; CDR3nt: TGTGCCAGCAGTTTATCGCGGGGGGAGGAGGCCAAAAACATTCAGTACTTC; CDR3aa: CASSLSRGEEAKNIQYF
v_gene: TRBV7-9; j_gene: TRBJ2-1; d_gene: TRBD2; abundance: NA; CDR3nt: TGTGCCAGCTACTCCCTATTAGCGGGGGGGAACTACAATGAGCAGTTCTTC; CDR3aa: CASYSLLAGGNYNEQFF
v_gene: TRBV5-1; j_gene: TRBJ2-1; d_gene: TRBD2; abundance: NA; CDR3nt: TGCGCCAGCAGCTCGATGACTAGCGGGAGGGCCGATGAGCAGTTCTTC; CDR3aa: CASSSMTSGRADEQFF
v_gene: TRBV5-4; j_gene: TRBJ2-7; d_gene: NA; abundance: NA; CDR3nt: TGTGCCAGCAGCCTTTTCGGGGCAGGGGAAAGGAGGGAGCAGTACTTC; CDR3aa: CASSLFGAGERREQYF
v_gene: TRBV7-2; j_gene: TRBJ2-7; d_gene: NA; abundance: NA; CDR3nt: TGTGCCAGCAGCTTTCGTCCATGGGGCAAGTACGAGCAGTACTTC; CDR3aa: CASSFRPWGKYEQYF
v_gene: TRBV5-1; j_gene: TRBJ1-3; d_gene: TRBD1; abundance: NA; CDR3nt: TGCGCCAGCAGCGCGACAGGGGGAGGTGGAAACACCATATATTTT; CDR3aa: CASSATGGGGNTIYF
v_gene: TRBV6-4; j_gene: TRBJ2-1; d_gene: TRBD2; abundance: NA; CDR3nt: TGTGCCAGCAGTAGACTAGCGGGATTTAGCGAGCAGTTCTTC; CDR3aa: CASSRLAGFSEQFF
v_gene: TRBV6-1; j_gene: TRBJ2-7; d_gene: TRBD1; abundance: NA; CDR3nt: TGTGCCAGCAGTGAAGTAGGGACAGGGACCTACGAGCAGTACTTC; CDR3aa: CASSEVGTGTYEQYF
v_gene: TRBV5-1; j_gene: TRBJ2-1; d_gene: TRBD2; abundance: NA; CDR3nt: TGCGCCAGCGGACTAGCGGGAGGGTACAATGAGCAGTTCTTC; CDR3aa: CASGLAGGYNEQFF
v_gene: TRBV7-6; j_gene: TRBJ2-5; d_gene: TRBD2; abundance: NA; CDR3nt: TGTGCCAGCAGCACGCGGGGGAGTCAAGAGACCCAGTACTTC; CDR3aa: CASSTRGSQETQYF
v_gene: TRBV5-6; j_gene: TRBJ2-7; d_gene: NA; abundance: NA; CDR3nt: TGTGCCAGCAGCGACACCGGGACATACTCCTACGAGCAGTACTTC; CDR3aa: CASSDTGTYSYEQYF
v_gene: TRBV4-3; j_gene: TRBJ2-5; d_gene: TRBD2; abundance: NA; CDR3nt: TGCGCCAGCAGCCAGTCCGGCGGGGGAGGGACCCAGTACTTC; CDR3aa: CASSQSGGGGTQYF
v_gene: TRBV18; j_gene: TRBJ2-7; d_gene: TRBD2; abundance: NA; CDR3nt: TGTGCCAGCTCACTAGGACAATGGACTAGATTATCCCTCGACGTGCAGTACTTC; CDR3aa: CASSLGQWTRLSLDVQYF
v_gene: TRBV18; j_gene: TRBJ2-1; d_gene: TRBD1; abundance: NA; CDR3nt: TGTGCCAGCTCTGCCGGACAGGGAGGCTACAATGAGCAGTTCTTC; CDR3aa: CASSAGQGGYNEQFF
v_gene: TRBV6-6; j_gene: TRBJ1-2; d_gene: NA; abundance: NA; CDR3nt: TGTGCCAGCAGTTACCGGTATTCTAACTATGGCTACACCTTC; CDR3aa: CASSYRYSNYGYTF
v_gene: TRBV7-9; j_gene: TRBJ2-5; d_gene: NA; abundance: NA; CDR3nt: TGTGCCAGCAGACCAAGCGGAACTCCTCAAGAGACCCAGTACTTC; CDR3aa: CASRPSGTPQETQYF
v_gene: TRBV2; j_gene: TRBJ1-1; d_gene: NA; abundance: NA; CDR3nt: TGTGCCAGCAGTGAATCAGGGTTGGGGACTGAAGCTTTCTTT; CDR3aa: CASSESGLGTEAFF